The rows below give T cell receptor beta chains drawn from one sample of a study of human T cells and chemical hapten exposure. TCRdb itself ran the RACE reads through MiXCR, one entry per CDR3 protein. This repertoire shows approximately 74,000 distinct CDR3 sequences, approximately 35% found once; its top ten account for roughly 10%. Material: whole blood, obtained in connection with sensitization to the hapten diphenylcyclopropenone (DPC). All receptors come from a man aged 40-50 years with alopecia areata. Some clones in this sample may be carry-over from other donors' samples. The CDR3 runs from the conserved cysteine through the conserved F or W. D genes are given only for firm matches. Size is omitted from some rows. Given values are once, few, many or a class for expanded clones.

j_call | clone_size | v_call | d_call | cdr3_nt | cdr3_aa
TRBJ2-3 | many | TRBV28 | TRBD2 | TGTGCCAGCAGTCCCCCCACATTCAAGCGGGGAGATACGCAGTATTTT | CASSPPTFKRGDTQYF
TRBJ2-1 | . | TRBV11-1 | TRBD1 | TGTGCCAGCAGCCCTACGGACAGGCTGGGGAATGAGCAGTTCTTC | CASSPTDRLGNEQFF
TRBJ1-1 | few | TRBV24-1 | . | TGTGCCACCAGTGACCGGGACCATTTAAAAGCTTTCTTT | CATSDRDHLKAFF
TRBJ2-7 | once | TRBV20-1 | TRBD2 | TGCAGTGCTTATAGCGGGAGTTCCTACGAGCAGTACTTC | CSAYSGSSYEQYF
TRBJ2-5 | . | TRBV29-1 | . | TGCAGCGCCACCCGACAGGGAGGCGAGACCCAGTACTTC | CSATRQGGETQYF
TRBJ2-3 | few | TRBV27 | TRBD2 | TGTGCCAGCAGTCTAACTAGCGGTGCAGTAGATACGCAGTATTTT | CASSLTSGAVDTQYF
TRBJ1-6 | many | TRBV20-1 | TRBD1 | TGCAGTGCTAGAGATCCGACAGGGGCGCATTCACCCCTCCACTTT | CSARDPTGAHSPLHF
TRBJ2-3 | . | TRBV12-3/TRBV12-4 | . | TGTGCCAGCAGTTGGACGCCCCTAGGCACGCAGTATTTT | CASSWTPLGTQYF
TRBJ2-5 | . | TRBV29-1 | . | TGCAGCGTTGCCCCCCCGGTCGGGGGAGTGGGAGAGACCCAGTACTTC | CSVAPPVGGVGETQYF
TRBJ1-4 | . | TRBV5-4 | . | TGTGCCAGCAGCTACACCGGCGCAACTAATGAAAAACTGTTTTTT | CASSYTGATNEKLFF
TRBJ2-1 | medium-sized | TRBV27 | TRBD2 | TGTGCCAGCATCGGGACTAGCGGGGGAAATGAGCAGTTCTTC | CASIGTSGGNEQFF
TRBJ2-5 | few | TRBV28 | . | TGTGCCAGCAGTTACCGGGCTCCTGAAGAGACCCAGTACTTC | CASSYRAPEETQYF
TRBJ2-1 | . | TRBV6-1 | . | TGTGCCAGCAGTGAAAGGAGGGGGTTGCCAAGGGTTAACAATGAGCAGTTCTTC | CASSERRGLPRVNNEQFF
TRBJ2-4 | . | TRBV20-1 | . | TGCAGTGCTAGAGTTTCCGGGCGACTGGAGACCAAAAACATTCAGTACTTC | CSARVSGRLETKNIQYF
TRBJ2-1 | once | TRBV15 | . | TGTGCCACCAGCAGAGATCGGGACTACAATGAGCAGTTCTTC | CATSRDRDYNEQFF
TRBJ1-2 | . | TRBV29-1 | . | TGCAGCGTTGGGGTAGGGGGCTATGGCTACACCTTC | CSVGVGGYGYTF
TRBJ2-7 | . | TRBV28 | . | TGTGCCAGCAGTTTAGTCCGGGCGTACGAGCAGTACTTC | CASSLVRAYEQYF
TRBJ2-2 | . | TRBV6-5 | TRBD2 | TGTGCCAGCAGTTACTCGGAACTAGCGGGAGCAACCGGGGAGCTGTTTTTT | CASSYSELAGATGELFF